The 28 T cell receptor beta chains below were found in one sample sequenced in a study of blood T cell repertoires in COVID-19. TCRdb's copy holds only in-frame clones and misses some; the assay was immunoSEQ multiplex PCR. The repertoire holds about 350,000 clones, with 87% as singletons. The sample taken for sequencing was peripheral blood. The receptors were sampled from a woman aged 45-65 years with COVID-19, enrolled during active disease.

The gene calls are TRBV15 and TRBJ2-3; 14 nucleotides line up with TRBD2. The germline CDR1 and CDR2 sequences are LNHNV and YYDKDF (reference sequence). V was pared by 1 base and J by 0 bases, with 3 bases of the junction left unmatched. The CDR3 is 18 amino acids. For the CDR3, the DNA is TGTGCCACCAGCAGAGGAGGACTAGCGGGAGGAAGCACAGATACGCAGTATTTT. This sequence encodes CATSRGGLAGGSTDTQYF.

The CDR3 sequence is CASSPSDGGRADEQFF. The CDR3 DNA is TGTGCCAGCAGCCCGTCTGATGGCGGGAGGGCCGATGAGCAGTTCTTC. The rearrangement joins TRBV3-1 (or the pseudogene TRBV3-2) to TRBJ2-1; TRBD2 aligns across 9 bases. The CDR3 runs to 16 residues. Germline V lookup: CDR1 LGHDT, CDR2 YNNKEL (reference sequence). The V gene end was trimmed by 4 bases and the J gene end by 8 bases; junction bases not matched to a gene: 12.

The chain recombines TRBV5-6 with TRBJ2-1, with 9 bases aligning to TRBD2. Germline V gene sequence: CDR1 SGHDT, CDR2 YYEEEE. V lost 7 bases to trimming and J lost 8 bases; unmatched junction nucleotides: 10. The CDR3 extends over 14 amino acids. The CDR3 DNA follows: TGTGCCAGCGGAGTAGCGGGAGCTTTCGATGAGCAGTTCTTC. Translation: CASGVAGAFDEQFF.

The chain combines TRBV10-3 with TRBJ2-2; TRBD1 matches 8 bases. V gave up 5 bases and J gave up 4 bases; unmatched junction bases: 3. This CDR3 is built from 14 residues. Germline-derived CDR1 and CDR2 are ENHRY and SYGVKD. The DNA for the CDR3 is TGTGCCATCAGTAGGACAGGGAGCACCGGGGAGCTGTTTTTT. Its protein is CAISRTGSTGELFF.

This chain joins TRBV5-4 and TRBJ1-2; 7 bases align to TRBD1. The CDR3 loop spans 18 amino acids. CDR1 and CDR2 from the germline V gene are SGHNT and YYREEE (reference sequence). V was clipped by 3 bases and J by 5 bases; unmatched bases: 19. In nucleotides, the CDR3 is TGTGCCAGCAGCTGGCCGAGGGGGCAACCGAAGAGACTTTATGGCTACACCTTC. This sequence encodes CASSWPRGQPKRLYGYTF.

The chain couples TRBV4-2 to TRBJ2-2, with 10 bases aligning to TRBD2. CDR1 is LGHNA and CDR2 is YNFKEQ in the germline V gene. This CDR3 contains 18 residues. The V segment lost 1 base and the J segment 3 bases; nucleotides outside the gene matches: 8. CDR3: CASSQVSSGRVDTGELFF. In nucleotides, the CDR3 is TGTGCCAGCAGCCAAGTGTCCAGCGGGAGGGTAGACACCGGGGAGCTGTTTTTT.

V and J are TRBV7-3 and TRBJ2-5, with D tentatively TRBD2 (5 bases). The CDR3 contains 13 residues. Trimming stripped 4 bases from V and 5 bases from J, with 11 bases between. Germline CDR1 SGHTA, CDR2 FQGTGA. The chain's CDR3 is CASSSLRGETQYF. The CDR3 nucleotides are TGTGCCAGCAGCTCGCTCAGAGGGGAGACCCAGTACTTC.

This chain connects TRBV5-1 to TRBJ2-7, with 9 bases aligning to TRBD1. Germline trimming cut 9 bases from V and 4 bases from J; bases unmatched to any gene: 11. The CDR3 length is 14 residues. The V gene's germline CDR1 is SGHRS and CDR2 YFSETQ. CDR3 in amino acids: CATWEGQGPYEQYF. In nucleotides, the CDR3 is TGCGCCACGTGGGAAGGACAGGGGCCTTACGAGCAGTACTTC. Full variable domain (missing parts from reference TRBV5-1 and TRBJ2-7): KAGVTQTPRYLIKTRGQQVTLSCSPISGHRSVSWYQQTPGQGLQFLFEYFSETQRNKGNFPGRFSGRQFSNSRSEMNVSTLELGDSALYLCATWEGQGPYEQYFGPGTRLTVT.

V is TRBV28 and J is TRBJ2-7; maybe TRBD2 (5 bases). The CDR3 has 13 residues. The V end was cut by 7 bases, the J end by 4 bases, with 14 bases between. The germline gives CDR1 MDHEN, CDR2 SYDVKM. This chain's CDR3 is CASIKGGGYEQYF. DNA of the CDR3: TGTGCCAGCATTAAAGGTGGCGGGTACGAGCAGTACTTC.

The CDR3 protein is CASSIGLADTQYF. CDR3 DNA sequence: TGTGCCAGTAGTATAGGACTGGCAGATACGCAGTATTTT. The rearrangement joins TRBV19 to TRBJ2-3; D call uncertain. CDR1 is LNHDA and CDR2 is SQIVND in the germline V gene (reference sequence). The V and J ends lost 1 base and 4 bases respectively, with 6 bases between them. CDR3 length: 13 residues.

This clone was recorded once. The V gene is TRBV27, the J gene TRBJ2-1, with 8 nucleotides matching TRBD2. CDR1 is MNHEY, CDR2 SMNVEV, per germline (reference sequence). Trimming cost V 6 bases and J 6 bases; bases outside gene matches: 7. This CDR3 is 14 amino acids long. The CDR3 DNA reads TGTGCCAGCAGCGCCCGGGGGGGAGTCAATGAGCAGTTCTTC. Amino acid sequence: CASSARGGVNEQFF.

The chain couples TRBV3-1 (or the pseudogene TRBV3-2) to TRBJ2-1; 12 bases map to TRBD2. J was trimmed by 8 bases and V by 2 bases; bases with no gene match: 13. Germline assignment: CDR1 LGHDT and CDR2 YNNKEL (reference sequence). The CDR3 consists of 18 residues. The CDR3 is CASSQSVSSSGRVDEQFF. The DNA for the CDR3 is TGTGCCAGCAGCCAATCCGTGAGTTCTAGCGGGAGGGTTGATGAGCAGTTCTTC.

In its sample, this clone was seen once. The CDR3, as DNA: TGCGCCAGCAGCTTGGTTGGTAGCGGGAGAGCCGGGGAGCTGTTTTTT. Amino acid sequence: CASSLVGSGRAGELFF. V and J are TRBV5-1 and TRBJ2-2; 9 nucleotides match TRBD2. Germline CDR1 is SGHRS and CDR2 is YFSETQ. This CDR3 region has 16 residues. J lost 6 bases, V lost 0 bases, and 6 bases had no gene match.

The chain has TRBV4-1 and TRBJ2-3; D might be TRBD1 (5 bases). The CDR3 has 14 residues. V was pared by 10 bases and J by 2 bases, with 16 bases between. From germline, CDR1 is MGHRA and CDR2 YSYEKL. The CDR3 DNA follows: TGCGCCACCGCGGACATAAGTTACACAGATACGCAGTATTTT. It yields the protein CATADISYTDTQYF.

This chain links TRBV11-2 with TRBJ2-3, with 10 bases matching TRBD2. CDR3 length: 16 residues. Losses at the gene ends were 4 bases for V and 2 bases for J; bases not matched to a gene: 6. Germline lookup yields CDR1 SGHAT and CDR2 FQNNGV. As DNA, the CDR3 is TGTGCCAGCAGCTCTCCTGGGACTAGCGCCACAGATACGCAGTATTTT. It codes for CASSSPGTSATDTQYF.

This sequence joins TRBV19 and TRBJ2-1, with 7 bases aligning to TRBD2. V dropped 3 bases and J dropped 7; count of bases not matched to a gene: 3. From germline, CDR1 is LNHDA and CDR2 SQIVND (reference sequence). CDR3 size: 13 residues. Here the CDR3 DNA reads TGTGCCAGTAGTATTTTGCGGGGGAATGAGCAGTTCTTC. It codes for CASSILRGNEQFF. The whole variable domain, filled in from reference TRBV19 and TRBJ2-1, reads DGGITQSPKYLFRKEGQNVTLSCEQNLNHDAMYWYRQDPGQGLRLIYYSQIVNDFQKGDIAEGYSVSREKKESFPLTVTSAQKNPTAFYLCASSILRGNEQFFGPGTRLTVL.

The chain has TRBV14 and TRBJ2-1; weak D call: TRBD1 (6 bases). Trimming removed 5 bases at V and 9 bases at J, with 14 bases between. Germline V gene sequence: CDR1 SGHDN, CDR2 FVKESK. The CDR3 loop spans 13 amino acids. CDR3 sequence (DNA): TGTGCCAGCAGCGTACAGGGATACGGTGAGCAGTTCTTC. Translation gives CASSVQGYGEQFF.

This sequence joins TRBV18 and TRBJ1-4, with D perhaps TRBD1 (5 bases). The CDR3 has 13 amino acids. Germline V gene lookup returns CDR1 KGHSH and CDR2 LQKENI. Trimming cost V 2 bases and J 7 bases, with 8 bases left between them. CDR3 DNA: TGTGCCAGCTCACCAGGGACTCGTGAAAAACTGTTTTTT. Residues: CASSPGTREKLFF.

The V gene is TRBV5-4, the J gene TRBJ1-4; no reliable D call. Germline V gene lookup returns CDR1 SGHNT and CDR2 YYREEE (reference sequence). The CDR3 loop spans 15 amino acids. The V gene lost 4 bases and the J gene lost 7 bases, with 17 bases spanning the gap. The CDR3: CASSLRERGSEKLFF. The CDR3 DNA reads as TGTGCCAGCAGCCTAAGGGAGAGAGGATCTGAAAAACTGTTTTTT. Full variable domain (remainder filled in from reference TRBV5-4 and TRBJ1-4): ETGVTQSPTHLIKTRGQQVTLRCSSQSGHNTVSWYQQALGQGPQFIFQYYREEENGRGNFPPRFSGLQFPNYSSELNVNALELDDSALYLCASSLRERGSEKLFFGSGTQLSVL.

The V call is TRBV6-2 or TRBV6-3, the J call TRBJ1-5, with TRBD1 matching 7 bases. Trimming cost V 2 bases and J 0 bases; bases outside gene matches: 1. The length of the CDR3 is 15 residues. Germline CDR1 reads MNHEY; CDR2 reads SVGEGT. DNA of the CDR3: TGTGCCAGCAGTTACGACAGGGTTAGCAATCAGCCCCAGCATTTT. Protein: CASSYDRVSNQPQHF.

J is TRBJ2-1 and V is TRBV24-1; D remains ambiguous. CDR3 length: 16 amino acids. The V and J ends lost 6 bases and 0 bases respectively, with 14 bases between them. Per germline, CDR1 KGHDR and CDR2 SFDVKD. The CDR3 DNA is TGTGCCACCAGTAAACCCCAGGCAAGCTCCTACAATGAGCAGTTCTTC. Translation: CATSKPQASSYNEQFF.

The V gene is TRBV18, the J gene TRBJ2-7; no clear D gene. The V end lost 0 bases, the J end lost 6 bases, and 12 bases lay between the germline ends. CDR3 length: 14 amino acids. Germline lookup yields CDR1 KGHSH and CDR2 LQKENI. Here the CDR3 DNA reads TGTGCCAGCTCACCACCACGCGGTATCGCCGAGCAGTACTTC. It translates to CASSPPRGIAEQYF.

This clone occurred once. The rearrangement uses TRBV5-1 and TRBJ2-7; TRBD2 is a possible D gene (5 bases). The CDR3 spans 15 residues. V lost 4 bases, J lost 0 bases, and 14 bases lay in between. From germline, CDR1 is SGHRS and CDR2 YFSETQ. The CDR3 sequence: CASSQDGMHSYEQYF. CDR3 nucleotide sequence: TGCGCCAGCAGCCAAGACGGGATGCACTCCTACGAGCAGTACTTC.

This clone was seen just once. V is TRBV11-3 and J is TRBJ2-7; possibly TRBD1 for D (6 bases). Germline lookup yields CDR1 SGHNT and CDR2 YENEEA. V lost 6 bases and J 4 bases, leaving 13 bases between the germline ends. The CDR3 is 13 residues long. CDR3 region: CASRDRFSYEQYF. CDR3 sequence (DNA): TGTGCCAGCAGAGACAGGTTCTCTTACGAGCAGTACTTC.

The V and J genes are TRBV7-9 and TRBJ1-2; the D gene is possibly TRBD1 (5 bases). Per germline, CDR1 SEHNR and CDR2 FQNEAQ (reference sequence). The ends were cut back, 6 bases at V and 6 bases at J, with 17 bases in the middle. The CDR3 spans 14 residues. The CDR3 sequence: CASSHSRGNHGYTF. The DNA for the CDR3 is TGTGCCAGCAGTCACAGTCGGGGGAACCATGGCTACACCTTC.

This clone was detected once. J is TRBJ1-1 and V is TRBV6-6; D is undetermined. The germline V gene encodes CDR1 MNHNY and CDR2 SVGAGI (reference sequence). V was cut by 6 bases and J by 1 base, with 12 bases left in between. The CDR3 contains 14 residues. CDR3 sequence: CASSQIAQNTEAFF. The CDR3 DNA reads TGTGCCAGCAGCCAAATTGCACAGAACACTGAAGCTTTCTTT.

The gene calls are TRBV3-1 (or the pseudogene TRBV3-2) and TRBJ1-3; D not certain. Germline-derived CDR1 and CDR2 are LGHDT and YNNKEL (reference sequence). The V end lost 2 bases, the J end lost 3 bases, and 2 bases lay between the germline ends. This CDR3 contains 12 residues. CDR3 in DNA: TGTGCCAGCAGCCAACTTGGAAACACCATATATTTT. Its protein product is CASSQLGNTIYF.

Only a few counts were recorded for this clone. The chain joins TRBV24-1 to TRBJ2-3; TRBD1 aligns across 8 bases. This CDR3 comprises 16 residues. The germline gives CDR1 KGHDR, CDR2 SFDVKD. V was pared by 3 bases and J by 0 bases, with 4 bases of the junction left unmatched. CDR3 protein: CATSDTDRGSTDTQYF. CDR3 in DNA: TGTGCCACCAGTGATACCGACAGGGGAAGCACAGATACGCAGTATTTT.